Listed here are 16 T cell receptor beta chains from one sample, sequenced in a study of blood T cell repertoires in COVID-19. Libraries were prepared by immunoSEQ multiplex PCR; TCRdb keeps only in-frame clonotypes and omits some of them. The sample records just over 300,000 clones, nearly 90% being singletons. The specimen was peripheral blood. These receptors all stem from a woman under 40 with COVID-19, enrolled during active disease.

V is TRBV27 and J is TRBJ1-1; tentative D call: TRBD1 (6 bases). Germline V gene data show CDR1 as MNHEY and CDR2 as SMNVEV (reference sequence). The CDR3 covers 19 residues. The ends were cut back, 2 bases at V and 0 bases at J, with 22 bases in the middle. The CDR3 reads CASSLGGAYGPPLNTEAFF. The CDR3, as DNA: TGTGCCAGCAGTTTAGGGGGGGCTTATGGGCCCCCCTTGAACACTGAAGCTTTCTTT.

The chain is built from TRBV19 and TRBJ1-5; 7 bases are shared with TRBD1. J lost 4 bases, V lost 5 bases, and 5 bases had no gene match. This CDR3 region has 14 residues. Germline-derived CDR1 and CDR2 are LNHDA and SQIVND (reference sequence). In DNA, the CDR3 is TGTGCCAGTAGTCCGACAGGGCCGAATCAGCCCCAGCATTTT. The encoded protein is CASSPTGPNQPQHF.

This clone has just a few counts. The CDR3 protein is CASSSSTRGQGRGFNYGYTF. DNA of the CDR3: TGTGCCAGCAGTTCCTCGACGCGGGGACAGGGTAGAGGGTTTAACTATGGCTACACCTTC. This chain joins TRBV28 and TRBJ1-2, with 9 bases aligning to TRBD1. Germline V CDR1 and CDR2: MDHEN, SYDVKM. V gave up 4 bases and J gave up 1 base; unmatched junction bases: 19. This CDR3 is built from 20 residues.

Comment on this clone: The identical CDR3 is also encoded by other nucleotide sequences in the sample. The chain carries TRBV5-1 and TRBJ2-5, with TRBD1 matching over 9 bases. CDR1 is SGHRS and CDR2 is YFSETQ in the germline V gene. The CDR3 is 13 residues long. The V and J ends lost 4 bases and 2 bases, in that order; junction bases with no gene match: 0. CDR3 sequence reads: CASSGQGQETQYF. In DNA form, the CDR3 reads TGCGCCAGCAGCGGACAGGGGCAAGAGACCCAGTACTTC.

This clone was observed once. This chain connects TRBV6-6 to TRBJ1-2, with D possibly matching TRBD1 (6 bases). The V gene lost 2 bases and the J gene lost 9 bases, with 10 bases spanning the gap. Per germline, CDR1 MNHNY and CDR2 SVGAGI (reference sequence). The CDR3 is made up of 12 amino acids. In DNA, the CDR3 is TGTGCCAGCAGTTACCTCAGGGACAGCTACACCTTC. This encodes CASSYLRDSYTF.

The chain employs TRBV6-2 or TRBV6-3 and TRBJ1-1; D is undetermined. The germline V and J ends were trimmed by 5 bases and 1 base, with 2 bases remaining between them. The CDR3 is made up of 11 amino acids. CDR1 is MNHEY, CDR2 SVGEGT, per germline. The CDR3: CASSRNTEAFF. The CDR3 nucleotides read TGTGCCAGCAGTCGGAACACTGAAGCTTTCTTT.

The CDR3 nucleotides are TGTGCCAGCAGCCAGGAACTAGCGAGCACAGATACGCAGTATTTT. Amino acid sequence: CASSQELASTDTQYF. The chain employs TRBV4-2 and TRBJ2-3, with TRBD2 identical over 7 bases. V shed 3 bases and J 0 bases; nucleotides not matched to a gene: 3. Germline values: CDR1 LGHNA, CDR2 YNFKEQ. The CDR3 runs to 15 residues.

The chain employs TRBV7-6 and TRBJ1-1; tentative D call: TRBD1 (6 bases). The CDR3 covers 16 residues. Between the trimmed V and J ends, which lost 0 bases and 2 bases, there was a span of 13 bases. CDR1 and CDR2 from the germline V gene are SGHVS and FNYEAQ. The CDR3 DNA reads as TGTGCCAGCAGCTTAGCGGGGGCCAGGTTCAACACTGAAGCTTTCTTT. It codes for CASSLAGARFNTEAFF.

V is TRBV7-2 and J is TRBJ2-3, with 8 bases identical to TRBD2. The V gene end was trimmed by 1 base and the J gene end by 6 bases; junction bases not matched to a gene: 12. This CDR3 is 17 amino acids long. CDR1 is SGHTA and CDR2 is FQGNSA in the germline V gene. The CDR3 loop reads CASSLDGSGALPDTQYF. DNA of the CDR3: TGTGCCAGCAGCTTAGACGGTAGCGGGGCCCTCCCGGATACGCAGTATTTT. Full variable domain (remainder filled in from reference TRBV7-2 and TRBJ2-3): GAGVSQSPSNKVTEKGKDVELRCDPISGHTALYWYRQSLGQGLEFLIYFQGNSAPDKSGLPSDRFSAERTGGSVSTLTIQRTQQEDSAVYLCASSLDGSGALPDTQYFGPGTRLTVL.

The chain links TRBV6-1 to TRBJ1-5, with TRBD1 as a possible D gene (6 bases). Germline lookup yields CDR1 MNHNS and CDR2 SASEGT. The CDR3 loop spans 16 amino acids. With 3 bases removed from V and 5 bases from J, the gap between germline ends came to 17 bases. The CDR3, as DNA: TGTGCCAGCAGTGAGGGAACAACAGGGAAATATCAGCCCCAGCATTTT. It yields the protein CASSEGTTGKYQPQHF.

The rearrangement links TRBV19 to TRBJ1-6; 10 bases line up with TRBD1. There are 16 residues in the CDR3. Germline V CDR1 and CDR2: LNHDA, SQIVND (reference sequence). V lost 5 bases to trimming and J lost 8 bases; unmatched junction nucleotides: 9. The CDR3 DNA follows: TGTGCCAGTAGTCTAAGACAGGGGGCCGGGGATTCACCCCTCCACTTT. Translating it yields CASSLRQGAGDSPLHF. Variable domain in full (rest from reference TRBV19 and TRBJ1-6): DGGITQSPKYLFRKEGQNVTLSCEQNLNHDAMYWYRQDPGQGLRLIYYSQIVNDFQKGDIAEGYSVSREKKESFPLTVTSAQKNPTAFYLCASSLRQGAGDSPLHFGNGTRLTVT.

The V call is TRBV19, the J call TRBJ1-4, with 7 bases fitting TRBD1. V gave up 7 bases and J gave up 0 bases; unmatched junction bases: 8. Looked up from germline, CDR1 is LNHDA and CDR2 is SQIVND (reference sequence). The CDR3 sequence is 16 residues long. CDR3 loop: CASNLLGTATNEKLFF. In DNA form, the CDR3 reads TGTGCCAGTAATCTTCTCGGGACAGCAACTAATGAAAAACTGTTTTTT. Full variable domain (rest looked up from reference TRBV19 and TRBJ1-4): DGGITQSPKYLFRKEGQNVTLSCEQNLNHDAMYWYRQDPGQGLRLIYYSQIVNDFQKGDIAEGYSVSREKKESFPLTVTSAQKNPTAFYLCASNLLGTATNEKLFFGSGTQLSVL.

The chain links TRBV19 to TRBJ1-1; D uncertain. CDR1 and CDR2 from the germline V gene are LNHDA and SQIVND (reference sequence). The CDR3 sequence is 14 residues long. Trimming took 11 bases from V and 3 from J, leaving 19 bases between them. The CDR3 sequence: CAATLNFRDTEAFF. CDR3 sequence (DNA): TGTGCCGCGACCCTCAATTTTCGGGACACTGAAGCTTTCTTT.

This sequence joins TRBV5-6 and TRBJ1-3; no definite D call. Deletions cut 7 bases from V and 4 bases from J, with 6 bases between. The CDR3 runs 11 residues. Per the germline V gene, CDR1 is SGHDT and CDR2 is YYEEEE. The CDR3 loop reads CASGRGNTIYF. The CDR3 DNA is TGTGCCAGCGGTAGAGGAAACACCATATATTTT.

About this clone itself: One end of the junction fails to match germline, which may point to a read error. This rearrangement joins TRBV5-1 to TRBJ2-5; TRBD2 is a possible D gene (6 bases). The CDR3 loop spans 13 amino acids. Germline V gives CDR1 SGHRS, CDR2 YFSETQ. CDR3 sequence (DNA): TGCGCCAGCAGCTTGGAACTAGCAGAGGCCCAGTACTTC. Its translation is CASSLELAEAQYF.

The rearrangement uses TRBV6-4 and TRBJ1-1, with 7 bases that match TRBD1. Germline CDR1 reads MRHNA; CDR2 reads SNTAGT. This CDR3 is built from 14 residues. The V and J ends lost 6 bases and 0 bases, in that order; junction bases with no gene match: 4. CDR3 DNA: TGTGCCAGCAGCCCTGACAGGGTGAACACTGAAGCTTTCTTT. Translated, it gives CASSPDRVNTEAFF.